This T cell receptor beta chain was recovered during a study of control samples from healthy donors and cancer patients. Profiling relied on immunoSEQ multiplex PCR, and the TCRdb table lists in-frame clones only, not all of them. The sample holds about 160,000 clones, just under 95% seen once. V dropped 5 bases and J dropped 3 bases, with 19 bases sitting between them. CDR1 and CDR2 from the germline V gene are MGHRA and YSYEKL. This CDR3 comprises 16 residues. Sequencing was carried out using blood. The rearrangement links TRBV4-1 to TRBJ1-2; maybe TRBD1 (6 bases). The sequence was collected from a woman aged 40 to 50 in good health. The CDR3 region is CASSYTPGDTYYGYTF. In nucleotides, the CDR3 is TGCGCCAGCAGCTATACCCCCGGGGACACGTACTATGGCTACACCTTC.